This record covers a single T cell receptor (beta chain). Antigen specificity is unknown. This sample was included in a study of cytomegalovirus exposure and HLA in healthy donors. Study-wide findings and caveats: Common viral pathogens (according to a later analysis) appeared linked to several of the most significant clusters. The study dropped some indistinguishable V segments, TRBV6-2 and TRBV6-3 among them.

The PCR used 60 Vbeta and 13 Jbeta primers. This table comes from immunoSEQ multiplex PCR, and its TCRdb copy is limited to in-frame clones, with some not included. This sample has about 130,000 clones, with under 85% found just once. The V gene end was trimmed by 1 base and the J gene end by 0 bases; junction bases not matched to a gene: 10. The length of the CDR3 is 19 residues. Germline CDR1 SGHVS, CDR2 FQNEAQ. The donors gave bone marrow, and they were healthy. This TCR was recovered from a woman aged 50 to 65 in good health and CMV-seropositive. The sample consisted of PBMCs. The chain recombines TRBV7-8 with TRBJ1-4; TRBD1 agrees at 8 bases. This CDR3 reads CASSLEGRGRLATNEKLFF. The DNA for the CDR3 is TGTGCCAGCAGCTTAGAGGGCAGGGGGCGACTGGCAACTAATGAAAAACTGTTTTTT.